This T cell receptor delta chain was sequenced in a study of γδ T cells in repeated Plasmodium falciparum infection. Study findings and constraints: The Malian cohort came from a small rural village of predominantly one ethnic group.

As to this clone: The antigen is not known. This DNA translates differently at residue 5 from the TCRdb protein, which is that of a much larger clone; a read error is likely, and the protein shown is the DNA's own translation.

TCRdb reprocessed the multiplex PCR reads through CATT. The sample yields 53,000 or so delta-chain clones, more than 1.5% seen once. The sample consisted of gamma-delta T cells from blood. This TCR was recovered from a pool of human donors (malaria-infected and uninfected, not separated).

CDR3 residues: CACDILQVGTGGQYTDKLIF. CDR3 nucleotide sequence: TGTGCCTGTGACATCCTCCAGGTGGGTACTGGTGGTCAATACACCGATAAACTCATCTTT. V usage is TRDV2 and J usage is TRDJ1, with a possible D match to TRDD3 (5 bases). The J gene, absent from TCRdb, was called here by matching the DNA to germline. CDR3 length: 20 amino acids. From germline, CDR1 is GEAIGNYY and CDR2 EKD. The V and J ends lost 2 bases and 0 bases respectively, with 27 bases between them.